In this sample, the clone carrying this TCR beta chain turned up a few times. Its antigen is undetermined. The source of the sample is a study of cytomegalovirus exposure and HLA in healthy donors. In the PCR, 60 Vbeta and 13 Jbeta primers were used. Using immunoSEQ multiplex PCR, the repertoire was profiled, and TCRdb retains in-frame clones only, with some absent. The sample lists 110,000 to 150,000 clones, over 8% occurring once. Study conclusions and caveats: TCR association rates varied by HLA locus in a later analysis, with DRB1 highest and HLA-C lowest.

This CDR3 has 13 amino acids. V was shortened by 6 bases and J by 7 bases, with 15 bases between the two germline ends. Germline V gene data show CDR1 as MNHNS and CDR2 as SASEGT. The source of this sequence is a male donor in good health and CMV-seronegative. This chain joins TRBV6-1 and TRBJ1-2; D unresolved. The material sequenced was PBMCs. The CDR3 loop is CASSDRPGGGYTF. The CDR3 bases are TGTGCCAGCAGCGACCGTCCGGGAGGTGGCTACACCTTC.